The 25 T cell receptor beta chains below come from one sample, sequenced in a study of T-cell memory formation after mild COVID-19. Each CDR3 protein gets one entry after TCRdb re-called the 5' RACE reads with MiXCR. The sample contains around 340,000 distinct CDR3 sequences, around 13% of which appear only once. Sequencing was done on a sample of PBMCs or a T cell subset sorted from them (not recorded which). These receptors came from a man aged 18 to 29 who had mild COVID-19 (a few samples of this study predate the infection). Cell type and time point are not known.

This sequence joins TRBV28 and TRBJ2-3; maybe TRBD1 (5 bases). V was clipped by 7 bases and J by 2 bases, with 16 bases between them. Germline CDR1 and CDR2: MDHEN and SYDVKM. The CDR3 runs to 15 residues. The DNA of the CDR3 is TGTGCCAGCACGGGTAGCAGGGCCTACACAGATACGCAGTATTTT. Amino acid sequence: CASTGSRAYTDTQYF. Full variable domain (rest looked up from reference TRBV28 and TRBJ2-3): DVKVTQSSRYLVKRTGEKVFLECVQDMDHENMFWYRQDPGLGLRLIYFSYDVKMKEKGDIPEGYSVSREKKERFSLILESASTNQTSMYLCASTGSRAYTDTQYFGPGTRLTVL.

This clonotype was seen more than once but under ten times. The chain couples TRBV7-9 to TRBJ1-1; D gene ambiguous. Germline values: CDR1 SEHNR, CDR2 FQNEAQ (reference sequence). This CDR3 spans 13 amino acids. Trimming left V 5 bases short and J 4 bases short, with 11 bases between. The CDR3 DNA follows: TGTGCCAGCAGCCCCTCCCGGGTCACTGAAGCTTTCTTT. It encodes CASSPSRVTEAFF.

This clonotype was observed a handful of times. The chain joins TRBV7-2 to TRBJ2-3; unclear D gene. The CDR3 runs to 13 residues. V lost 5 bases and J 2 bases, leaving 8 bases between the germline ends. Germline lookup yields CDR1 SGHTA and CDR2 FQGNSA. The CDR3 DNA reads TGTGCCAGCAGCCCACTTAACACAGATACGCAGTATTTT. Its translation is CASSPLNTDTQYF.

A few counts support this clonotype. V gene TRBV5-5 combines with J gene TRBJ2-2; D remains ambiguous. V shed 0 bases and J shed 5 bases, with 11 bases lying between them. Germline V gene data show CDR1 as SGHKS and CDR2 as YYEKEE (reference sequence). CDR3 length: 15 residues. The chain's CDR3 is CASSLVGGETGELFF. Here the CDR3 DNA reads TGTGCCAGCAGCTTGGTGGGCGGAGAAACCGGGGAGCTGTTTTTT.

This clonotype was counted many times. The chain carries TRBV7-6 and TRBJ2-1; D possibly uses TRBD1 or TRBD2 (5 bases each). Germline assignment: CDR1 SGHVS and CDR2 FNYEAQ. V dropped 5 bases and J dropped 8 bases, with 22 bases sitting between them. The CDR3 extends over 16 amino acids. The CDR3 spells CASSSPRGALRDEQFF. The CDR3 region has the DNA TGTGCCAGCAGCAGCCCGAGAGGGGCCCTTAGGGATGAGCAGTTCTTC.

The rearrangement joins TRBV12-3 or TRBV12-4 to TRBJ2-3, with a tentative D call TRBD1 (6 bases). This CDR3 is built from 15 residues. With 1 base removed from V and 8 bases from J, the gap between germline ends came to 16 bases. The DNA for the CDR3 is TGTGCCAGCAGTTTAGGTCTTGGGGGCGCAGTTACGCAGTATTTT. Translated, it gives CASSLGLGGAVTQYF.

This chain uses TRBV28 with TRBJ2-7; 9 bases fit TRBD2. The CDR3 has 14 amino acids. After removal of 7 bases from V and 2 bases from J, the junction contained 6 bases not matched to a gene. Germline V CDR1 and CDR2: MDHEN, SYDVKM. This chain's CDR3 is CASTPAGGAYEQYV. CDR3 DNA: TGTGCCAGCACCCCAGCGGGGGGTGCCTACGAGCAGTACGTC.

The genes are TRBV3-1 and TRBJ2-4; TRBD1 agrees at 8 bases. The CDR3 consists of 15 residues. V lost 3 bases, J lost 7 bases, and 8 bases stayed unmatched. CDR1 is LGHDT, CDR2 YNNKEL, per germline (reference sequence). The CDR3 region has the DNA TGTGCCAGCAGCCATCGAGACAGGGGACTGAACATTCAGTACTTC. This encodes CASSHRDRGLNIQYF. The entire variable domain, with the rest obtained from reference TRBV3-1 and TRBJ2-4, is as follows: DTAVSQTPKYLVTQMGNDKSIKCEQNLGHDTMYWYKQDSKKFLKIMFSYNNKELIINETVPNRFSPKSPDKAHLNLHINSLELGDSAVYFCASSHRDRGLNIQYFGAGTRLSVL.

CDR3 amino acids: CASSFRMGTRTDTQYF. The CDR3 DNA is TGTGCCAGCAGCTTCAGGATGGGCACTCGCACAGATACGCAGTATTTT. The chain is built from TRBV5-4 and TRBJ2-3; D not resolved. V gave up 2 bases and J gave up 1 base, with 14 bases separating them. Germline assignment: CDR1 SGHNT and CDR2 YYREEE (reference sequence). The CDR3 extends over 16 amino acids. Together with reference TRBV5-4 and TRBJ2-3, the CDR3 gives the full variable domain: ETGVTQSPTHLIKTRGQQVTLRCSSQSGHNTVSWYQQALGQGPQFIFQYYREEENGRGNFPPRFSGLQFPNYSSELNVNALELDDSALYLCASSFRMGTRTDTQYFGPGTRLTVL.

CDR3 bases: TGTGCCAGCAGTTTGAATCAAAAAAACATTCAGTACTTC. Its translation is CASSLNQKNIQYF. The chain joins TRBV12-3 or TRBV12-4 to TRBJ2-4; D gene unclear. The ends were cut back, 3 bases at V and 4 bases at J, with 7 bases in the middle. CDR3 length: 13 residues.

The rearrangement uses TRBV5-1 and TRBJ2-2; no clear D gene. Per germline, CDR1 SGHRS and CDR2 YFSETQ. V was cut by 2 bases and J by 0 bases, with 11 bases left in between. The CDR3 is 16 amino acids. Written as DNA, the CDR3 is TGCGCCAGCAGCTTTTTCGGCGGAACGAACACCGGGGAGCTGTTTTTT. This gives the protein CASSFFGGTNTGELFF.

The chain uses TRBV4-1 and TRBJ2-3, with D perhaps assigned TRBD1 or TRBD2 (5 bases each). In germline, CDR1 is MGHRA, CDR2 YSYEKL. The CDR3 covers 18 residues. V shed 3 bases and J shed 1 base, with 20 bases lying between them. The CDR3 is CASSHPSGRGPRTDTQYF. The CDR3 DNA follows: TGCGCCAGCAGCCATCCTTCGGGTCGGGGCCCCCGCACAGATACGCAGTATTTT.

V is TRBV6-6 and J is TRBJ1-1; no firm D call. Trimming shortened V by 6 bases and J by 7 bases, and 9 bases separated the two germline ends. Germline assignment: CDR1 MNHNY and CDR2 SVGAGI (reference sequence). The CDR3 consists of 11 residues. CDR3 in DNA: TGTGCCAGCAGCCTTGACAATGAAGCTTTCTTT. It yields the protein CASSLDNEAFF.

This clonotype was counted between two and nine times. V gene TRBV20-1 combines with J gene TRBJ1-2; D is possibly TRBD1 (6 bases). CDR3 length: 13 amino acids. Deletions cut 0 bases from V and 7 bases from J, with 12 bases between. Germline V gene sequence: CDR1 DFQATT, CDR2 SNEGSKA (reference sequence). The CDR3 here is CSAREGAGSGYTF. The DNA for the CDR3 is TGCAGTGCTAGAGAGGGGGCGGGGAGTGGCTACACCTTC.

The chain links TRBV6-5 to TRBJ1-2; 9 bases fit TRBD1. V shed 2 bases, J shed 8 bases, and the junction held 6 bases outside the gene matches. The CDR3 totals 14 residues. Germline V gene data show CDR1 as MNHEY and CDR2 as SVGAGI. CDR3 sequence (DNA): TGTGCCAGCAGTTACGGACAGGGGAGATTGGGCTACACCTTC. Translation gives CASSYGQGRLGYTF.

The V call is TRBV20-1, the J call TRBJ1-2; no firm D call. The CDR3 extends over 13 amino acids. From germline, CDR1 is DFQATT and CDR2 SNEGSKA (reference sequence). V lost 1 base to trimming and J lost 3 bases, with 9 bases between them. CDR3 protein: CSARVNEDYGYTF. The CDR3 nucleotides read TGCAGTGCTAGAGTTAACGAAGACTATGGCTACACCTTC.

This chain joins TRBV7-6 and TRBJ2-1, with 12 bases aligning to TRBD1. The CDR3 runs to 16 residues. V dropped 0 bases and J dropped 7; count of bases not matched to a gene: 4. Looked up from germline, CDR1 is SGHVS and CDR2 is FNYEAQ. The CDR3 reads CASSLAGQGAPNEQFF. CDR3 DNA sequence: TGTGCCAGCAGCTTAGCGGGACAGGGGGCGCCTAATGAGCAGTTCTTC.

The rearrangement uses TRBV7-3 and TRBJ2-1; 8 bases line up with TRBD2. V trimming: 3 bases; J trimming: 3 bases; junction bases outside the gene matches: 1. The CDR3 is made up of 14 amino acids. Per germline, CDR1 SGHTA and CDR2 FQGTGA. The CDR3 DNA follows: TGTGCCAGCAGCTTGCGGGGGGACTACAATGAGCAGTTCTTC. This sequence encodes CASSLRGDYNEQFF.

There are many counts of this clonotype. The V call is TRBV5-1, the J call TRBJ2-4; 11 nucleotides agree with TRBD1. The V gene end was trimmed by 2 bases and the J gene end by 10 bases; junction bases not matched to a gene: 5. CDR1 and CDR2 from the germline V gene are SGHRS and YFSETQ. There are 14 residues in the CDR3. As DNA, the CDR3 is TGCGCCAGCAGCTTTTGGGGACAGGGGGAGATTCAGTACTTC. Its protein product is CASSFWGQGEIQYF.

The V gene is TRBV15, the J gene TRBJ2-5; TRBD2 matches 7 bases. Germline V CDR1 and CDR2: LNHNV, YYDKDF (reference sequence). This CDR3 comprises 14 residues. The V segment lost 1 base and the J segment 2 bases; nucleotides outside the gene matches: 1. CDR3 coding DNA: TGTGCCACCAGCAGAGGACTAGCACAAGAGACCCAGTACTTC. Encoded protein: CATSRGLAQETQYF.

This clonotype turned up a few times. V usage is TRBV4-3 and J usage is TRBJ1-4; D perhaps matches TRBD1 (6 bases). V lost 0 bases and J 6 bases, leaving 17 bases between the germline ends. CDR3 length equals 17 residues. In germline, CDR1 is LGHNA, CDR2 YSLEER. The CDR3 DNA reads TGCGCCAGCAGCCAAGATGGGGTGGCGGACAGTTATGAAAAACTGTTTTTT. Translating gives CASSQDGVADSYEKLFF.

This rearrangement joins TRBV9 to TRBJ2-2; a weak D match, TRBD2 (5 bases). CDR3 length equals 17 residues. The germline CDR1 and CDR2 sequences are SGDLS and YYNGEE. V dropped 1 base and J dropped 2 bases, with 15 bases sitting between them. The CDR3 here is CASSVSLERHNTGELFF. The CDR3 bases are TGTGCCAGCAGCGTATCCCTCGAGCGGCATAACACCGGGGAGCTGTTTTTT.

There are many counts of this clonotype. The chain is built from TRBV11-2 and TRBJ2-3; D remains ambiguous. Germline V gene sequence: CDR1 SGHAT, CDR2 FQNNGV. The CDR3 totals 17 residues. Trimming stripped 0 bases from V and 1 base from J, with 14 bases between. In DNA form, the CDR3 reads TGTGCCAGCAGCTTAGATAGACACAGCTCTCGCACAGATACGCAGTATTTT. It is translated as CASSLDRHSSRTDTQYF.

The chain joins TRBV2 to TRBJ1-5, with D perhaps matching TRBD1 (5 bases). The germline V and J ends were trimmed by 5 bases and 5 bases, with 13 bases remaining between them. The CDR3 extends over 14 amino acids. The V gene's germline CDR1 is SNHLY and CDR2 FYNNEI. The DNA of the CDR3 is TGTGCCAGCAGTAAGTCCACGGGGGATCAGCCCCAGCATTTT. It is translated as CASSKSTGDQPQHF.

The chain joins TRBV18 to TRBJ2-5; D is unclear. This CDR3 has 17 amino acids. Germline loops: CDR1 KGHSH, CDR2 LQKENI. V was shortened by 1 base and J by 1 base, with 16 bases between the two germline ends. This CDR3 is CASSPLVVRPAQETQYF. The CDR3 DNA is TGTGCCAGCTCACCACTGGTCGTGAGACCGGCCCAAGAGACCCAGTACTTC.